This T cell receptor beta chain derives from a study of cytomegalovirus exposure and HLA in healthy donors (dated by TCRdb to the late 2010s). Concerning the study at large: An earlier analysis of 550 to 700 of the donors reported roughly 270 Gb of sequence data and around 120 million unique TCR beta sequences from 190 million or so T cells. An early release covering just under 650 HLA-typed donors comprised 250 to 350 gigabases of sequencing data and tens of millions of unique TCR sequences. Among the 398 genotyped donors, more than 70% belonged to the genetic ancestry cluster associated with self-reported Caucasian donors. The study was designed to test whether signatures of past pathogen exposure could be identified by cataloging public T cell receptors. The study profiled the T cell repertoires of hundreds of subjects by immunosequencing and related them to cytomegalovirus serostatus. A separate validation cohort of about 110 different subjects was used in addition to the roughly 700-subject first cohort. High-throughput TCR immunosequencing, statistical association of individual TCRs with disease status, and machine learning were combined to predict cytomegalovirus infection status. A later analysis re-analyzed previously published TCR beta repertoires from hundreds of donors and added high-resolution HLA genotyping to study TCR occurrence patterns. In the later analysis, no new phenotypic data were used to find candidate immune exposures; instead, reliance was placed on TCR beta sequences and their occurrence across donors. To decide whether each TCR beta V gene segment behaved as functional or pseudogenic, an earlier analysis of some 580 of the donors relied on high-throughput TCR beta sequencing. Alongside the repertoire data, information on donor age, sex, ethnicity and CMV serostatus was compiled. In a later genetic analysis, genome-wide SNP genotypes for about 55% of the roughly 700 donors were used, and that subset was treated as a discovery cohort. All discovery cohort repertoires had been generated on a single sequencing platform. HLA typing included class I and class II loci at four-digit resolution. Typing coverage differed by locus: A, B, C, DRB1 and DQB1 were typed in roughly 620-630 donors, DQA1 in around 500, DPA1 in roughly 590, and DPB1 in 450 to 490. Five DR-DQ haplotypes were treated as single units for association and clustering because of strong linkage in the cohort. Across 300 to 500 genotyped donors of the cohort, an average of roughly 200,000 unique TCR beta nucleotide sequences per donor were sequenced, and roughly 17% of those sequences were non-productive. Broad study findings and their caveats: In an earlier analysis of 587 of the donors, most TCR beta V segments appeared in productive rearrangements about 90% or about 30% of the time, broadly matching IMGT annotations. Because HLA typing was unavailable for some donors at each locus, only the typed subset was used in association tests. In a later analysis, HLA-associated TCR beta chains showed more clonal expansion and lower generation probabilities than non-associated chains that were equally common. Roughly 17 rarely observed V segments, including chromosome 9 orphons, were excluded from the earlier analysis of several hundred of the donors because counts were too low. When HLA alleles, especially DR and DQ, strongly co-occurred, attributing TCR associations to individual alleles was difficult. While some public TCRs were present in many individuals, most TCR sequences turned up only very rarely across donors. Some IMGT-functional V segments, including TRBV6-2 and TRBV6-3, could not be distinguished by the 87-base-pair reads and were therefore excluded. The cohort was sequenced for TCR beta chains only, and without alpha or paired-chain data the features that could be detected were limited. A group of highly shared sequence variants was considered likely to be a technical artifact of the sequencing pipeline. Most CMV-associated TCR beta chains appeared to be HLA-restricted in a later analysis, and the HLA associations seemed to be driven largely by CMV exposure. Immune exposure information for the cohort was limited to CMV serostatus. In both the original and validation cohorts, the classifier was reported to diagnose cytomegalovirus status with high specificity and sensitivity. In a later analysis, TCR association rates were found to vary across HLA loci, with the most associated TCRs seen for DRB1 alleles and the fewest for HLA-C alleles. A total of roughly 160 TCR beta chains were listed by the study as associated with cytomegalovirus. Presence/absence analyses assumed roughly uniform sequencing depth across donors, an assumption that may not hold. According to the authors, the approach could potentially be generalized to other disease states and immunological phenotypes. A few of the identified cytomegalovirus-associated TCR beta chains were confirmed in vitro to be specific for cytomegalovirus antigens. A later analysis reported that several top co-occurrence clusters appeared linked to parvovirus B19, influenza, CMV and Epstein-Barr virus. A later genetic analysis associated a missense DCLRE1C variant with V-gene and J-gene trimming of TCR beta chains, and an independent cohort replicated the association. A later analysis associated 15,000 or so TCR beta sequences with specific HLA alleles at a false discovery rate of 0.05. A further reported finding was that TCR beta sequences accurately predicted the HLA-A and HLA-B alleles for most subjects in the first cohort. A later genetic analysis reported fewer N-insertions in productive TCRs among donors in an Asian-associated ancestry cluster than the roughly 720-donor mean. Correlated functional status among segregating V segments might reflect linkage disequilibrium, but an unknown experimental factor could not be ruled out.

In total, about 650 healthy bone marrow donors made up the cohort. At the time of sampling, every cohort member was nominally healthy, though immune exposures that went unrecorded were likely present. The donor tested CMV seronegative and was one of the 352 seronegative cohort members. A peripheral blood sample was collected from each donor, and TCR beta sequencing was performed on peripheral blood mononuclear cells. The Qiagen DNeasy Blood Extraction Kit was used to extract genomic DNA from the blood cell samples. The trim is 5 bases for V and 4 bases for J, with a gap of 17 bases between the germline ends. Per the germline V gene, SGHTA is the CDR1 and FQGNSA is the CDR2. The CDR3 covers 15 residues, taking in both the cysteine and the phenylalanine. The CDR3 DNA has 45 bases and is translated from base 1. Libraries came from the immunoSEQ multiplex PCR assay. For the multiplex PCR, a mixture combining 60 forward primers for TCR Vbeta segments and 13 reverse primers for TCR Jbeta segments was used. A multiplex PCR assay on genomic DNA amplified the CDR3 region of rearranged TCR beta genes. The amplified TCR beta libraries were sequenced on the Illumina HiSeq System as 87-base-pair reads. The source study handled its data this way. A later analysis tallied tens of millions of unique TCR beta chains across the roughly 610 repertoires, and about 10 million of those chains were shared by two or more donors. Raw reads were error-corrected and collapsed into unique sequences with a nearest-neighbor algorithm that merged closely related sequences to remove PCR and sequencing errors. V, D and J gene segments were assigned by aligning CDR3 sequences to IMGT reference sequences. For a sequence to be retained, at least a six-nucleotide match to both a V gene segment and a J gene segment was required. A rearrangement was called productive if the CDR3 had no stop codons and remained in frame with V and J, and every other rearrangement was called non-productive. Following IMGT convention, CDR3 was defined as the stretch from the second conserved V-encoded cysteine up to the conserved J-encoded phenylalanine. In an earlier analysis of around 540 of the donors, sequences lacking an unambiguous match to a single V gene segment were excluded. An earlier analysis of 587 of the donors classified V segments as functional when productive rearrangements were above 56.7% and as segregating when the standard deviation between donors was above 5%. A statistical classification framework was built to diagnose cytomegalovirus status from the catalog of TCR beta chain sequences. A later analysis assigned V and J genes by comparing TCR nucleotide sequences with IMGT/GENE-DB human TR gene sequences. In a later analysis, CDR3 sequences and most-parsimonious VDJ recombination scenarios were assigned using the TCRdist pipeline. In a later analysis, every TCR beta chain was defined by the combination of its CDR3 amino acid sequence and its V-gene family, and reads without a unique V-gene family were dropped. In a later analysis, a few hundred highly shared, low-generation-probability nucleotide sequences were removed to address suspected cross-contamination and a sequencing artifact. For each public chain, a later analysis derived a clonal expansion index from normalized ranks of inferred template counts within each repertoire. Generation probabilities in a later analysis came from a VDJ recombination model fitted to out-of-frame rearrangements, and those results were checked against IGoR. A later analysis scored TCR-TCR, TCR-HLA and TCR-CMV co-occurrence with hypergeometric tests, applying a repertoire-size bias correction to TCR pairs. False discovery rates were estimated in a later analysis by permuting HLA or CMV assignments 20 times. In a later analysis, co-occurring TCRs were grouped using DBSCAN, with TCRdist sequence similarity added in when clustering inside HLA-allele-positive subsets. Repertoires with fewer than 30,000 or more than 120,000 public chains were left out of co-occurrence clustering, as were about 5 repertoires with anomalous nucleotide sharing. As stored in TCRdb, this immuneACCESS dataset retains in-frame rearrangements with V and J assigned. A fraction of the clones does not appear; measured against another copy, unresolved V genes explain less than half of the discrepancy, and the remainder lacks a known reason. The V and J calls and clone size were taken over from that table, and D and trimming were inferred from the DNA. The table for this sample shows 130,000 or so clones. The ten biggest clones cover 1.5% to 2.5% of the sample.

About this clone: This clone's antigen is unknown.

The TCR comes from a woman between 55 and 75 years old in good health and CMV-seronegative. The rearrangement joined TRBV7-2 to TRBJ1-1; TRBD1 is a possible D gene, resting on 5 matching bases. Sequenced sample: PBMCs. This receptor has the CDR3 CASSPARRRGTEAFF. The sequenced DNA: TGTGCCAGCAGCCCAGCCCGACGGAGGGGCACTGAAGCTTTCTTT.